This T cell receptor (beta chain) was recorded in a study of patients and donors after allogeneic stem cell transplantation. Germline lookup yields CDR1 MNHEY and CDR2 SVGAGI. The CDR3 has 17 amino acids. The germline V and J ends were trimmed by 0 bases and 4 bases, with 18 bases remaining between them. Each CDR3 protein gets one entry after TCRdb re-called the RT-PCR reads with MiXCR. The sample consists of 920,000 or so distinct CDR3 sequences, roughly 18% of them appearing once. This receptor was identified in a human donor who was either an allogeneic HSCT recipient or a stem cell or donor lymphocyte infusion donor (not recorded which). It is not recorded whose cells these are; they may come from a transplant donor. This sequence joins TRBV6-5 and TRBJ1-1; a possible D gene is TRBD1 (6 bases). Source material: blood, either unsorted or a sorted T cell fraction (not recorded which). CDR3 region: CASSYSRGLGGPTEAFF. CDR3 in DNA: TGTGCCAGCAGTTACTCGAGGGGCCTTGGGGGGCCCACTGAAGCTTTCTTT.